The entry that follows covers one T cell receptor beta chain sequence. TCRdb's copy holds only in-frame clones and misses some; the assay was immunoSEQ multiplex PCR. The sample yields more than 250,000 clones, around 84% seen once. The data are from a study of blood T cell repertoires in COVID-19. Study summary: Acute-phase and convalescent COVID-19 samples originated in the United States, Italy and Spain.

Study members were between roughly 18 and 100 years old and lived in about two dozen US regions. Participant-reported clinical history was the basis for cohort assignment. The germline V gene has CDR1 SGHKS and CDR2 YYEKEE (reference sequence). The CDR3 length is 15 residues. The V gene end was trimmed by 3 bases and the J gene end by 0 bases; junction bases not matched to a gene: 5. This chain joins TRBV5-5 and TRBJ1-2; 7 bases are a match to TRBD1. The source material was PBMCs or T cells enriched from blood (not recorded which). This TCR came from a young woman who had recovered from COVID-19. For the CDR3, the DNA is TGTGCCAGCAGCTCTCCGGGACAGTCTAACTATGGCTACACCTTC. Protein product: CASSSPGQSNYGYTF.